The rows below give T cell receptor beta chains drawn from one sample of a study of blood T cell repertoires in COVID-19. This table comes from immunoSEQ multiplex PCR, and its TCRdb copy is limited to in-frame clones, with some not included. The table includes under 250,000 clones, nearly 90% detected once. Input material: peripheral blood. The receptors here all came from a man aged 50 or older with COVID-19, enrolled during active disease. CDR3s include the opening cysteine and the closing phenylalanine or tryptophan. D genes are given only for firm matches. Size tells how often a clone was seen (once, few, many) or the class of an expanded clone, and some rows leave it out.

len	d_gene	v_gene	abundance	j_gene	CDR3nt	CDR3aa
13	.	TRBV27	.	TRBJ1-1	TGTGCCAGCAGGTGGGCAACGAACACTGAAGCTTTCTTT	CASRWATNTEAFF
15	TRBD1	TRBV7-6	.	TRBJ2-7	TGTGCCAGCAGTCCGGGACAGCAATGGGTTCACGAGCAGTACTTC	CASSPGQQWVHEQYF
14	TRBD1	TRBV3-1/TRBV3-2	.	TRBJ2-5	TGTGCCAGCGGATCAGGGGACAGGGGCGAGACCCAGTACTTC	CASGSGDRGETQYF
13	.	TRBV6-5	.	TRBJ1-1	TGTGCCAGCAGTTACGAGGGGAACACTGAAGCTTTCTTT	CASSYEGNTEAFF
16	TRBD2	TRBV3-1/TRBV3-2	.	TRBJ2-5	TGTGCCAGCAGCCAAGACGGAGCGGGAGTGGGGGAGACCCAGTACTTC	CASSQDGAGVGETQYF
18	TRBD1	TRBV4-1	.	TRBJ1-3	TGCGCCAGCAGCCAAGTTGGGGGACAGGGGGCGCCTGGAAACACCATATATTTT	CASSQVGGQGAPGNTIYF
16	TRBD1	TRBV5-1	.	TRBJ2-2	TGCGCCAGCAGCTTGGGCGGGACAGGGGACACCGGGGAGCTGTTTTTT	CASSLGGTGDTGELFF
15	.	TRBV2	.	TRBJ2-1	TGTGCCAGCTCTCAAACGACAGGCTCCTACAATGAGCAGTTCTTC	CASSQTTGSYNEQFF
15	TRBD2	TRBV6-5	few	TRBJ2-3	TGTGCCAGCAGCGGGACTAGCGGCAGTCAGGATACGCAGTATTTT	CASSGTSGSQDTQYF
16	TRBD1	TRBV10-3	.	TRBJ1-2	TGTGCCATCAGTCCTCCGGACAGGCGCCTTAACTATGGCTACACCTTC	CAISPPDRRLNYGYTF
20	TRBD2	TRBV2	.	TRBJ2-2	TGTGCCAGCAGGGGAACCGCCGGGACTAGCGGTAGATCGAACACCGGGGAGCTGTTTTTT	CASRGTAGTSGRSNTGELFF
11	.	TRBV11-2	.	TRBJ2-7	TGTGCCAGCAGCTCTACCTACGAGCAGTACTTC	CASSSTYEQYF
15	TRBD1	TRBV4-3	.	TRBJ1-2	TGCGCCAGCAGCCAAGAGGCCAGGGGGAACTATGGCTACACCTTC	CASSQEARGNYGYTF
16	.	TRBV5-6	.	TRBJ2-2	TGTGCCAGCAGCCCGATGGGGGGGGCGGACACCGGGGAGCTGTTTTTT	CASSPMGGADTGELFF
12	.	TRBV6-5	.	TRBJ2-5	TGTGCCAGCAGTTCAGGGCAAGAGACCCAGTACTTC	CASSSGQETQYF
16	TRBD2	TRBV12-5	few	TRBJ2-3	TGTGCTAGTGGCCCTGCCTATAGCGGGATCACAGATACGCAGTATTTT	CASGPAYSGITDTQYF
15	.	TRBV6-1	.	TRBJ1-2	TGTGCCAGCAGTGACCCCACCTCTAGCGTTTATGGCTACACCTTC	CASSDPTSSVYGYTF
13	.	TRBV6-5	.	TRBJ1-1	TGTGCCAGCAGGGTACGGGAGAACACTGAAGCTTTCTTT	CASRVRENTEAFF
14	.	TRBV6-5	.	TRBJ1-1	TGTGCCAGCAACCAAGACAGGATGAACACTGAAGCTTTCTTT	CASNQDRMNTEAFF
15	.	TRBV3-1/TRBV3-2	once	TRBJ2-4	TGTGCCAGCAGCCAAGGGGGGGTAGCCAAAAACATTCAGTACTTC	CASSQGGVAKNIQYF
13	TRBD1	TRBV28	.	TRBJ1-5	TGTGCCAGCAGCGGACAGGGCAATCAGCCCCAGCATTTT	CASSGQGNQPQHF
11	.	TRBV5-1	.	TRBJ2-5	TGCGCCAGCAGCCATCAAGAGACCCAGTACTTC	CASSHQETQYF
13	.	TRBV12-3/TRBV12-4	.	TRBJ1-2	TGTGCCAGCAGTATCAGGGTTAACTATGGCTACACCTTC	CASSIRVNYGYTF
15	TRBD2	TRBV5-6	.	TRBJ2-1	TGTGCCAGCAGCGCGTCGGGACTAGCTGTACGGGAGCAGTTCTTC	CASSASGLAVREQFF
14	.	TRBV3-1/TRBV3-2	.	TRBJ2-2	TGTGCCAGCAGTACCAGGGCTTTAACCGGGGAGCTGTTTTTT	CASSTRALTGELFF
15	TRBD1	TRBV5-1	.	TRBJ1-1	TGCGCCAGCAGCGAAGGACAGGGGATGAACACTGAAGCTTTCTTT	CASSEGQGMNTEAFF
14	.	TRBV6-5	.	TRBJ2-3	TGTGCCAGCAAAGGACTTACTAGCACAGATACGCAGTATTTT	CASKGLTSTDTQYF
15	.	TRBV19	.	TRBJ2-3	TGTGCCAGTACCCCCCCGGGGACTTTTACAGATACGCAGTATTTT	CASTPPGTFTDTQYF
14	TRBD1	TRBV19	once	TRBJ2-7	TGTGCCAGTAGTCAGGGACAGATTCTCTACGAGCAGTACTTC	CASSQGQILYEQYF
15	.	TRBV5-1	once	TRBJ2-1	TGCGCCAGCAGCTTGGGCGCAGGGCTGTGGAATGAGCAGTTCTTC	CASSLGAGLWNEQFF
15	.	TRBV28	.	TRBJ1-2	TGTGCCAGCAGTGCCACATCGGGGGGCCACTATGGCTACACCTTC	CASSATSGGHYGYTF
14	TRBD2	TRBV9	.	TRBJ2-3	TGTGCCAGCAGCGTGATAGCGGGAGCAGATACGCAGTATTTT	CASSVIAGADTQYF